This T cell receptor (beta chain) was observed in a study of pediatric ulcerative colitis. Findings of the study overall: Rectal pinch biopsies may include blood-derived T cells.

V gave up 3 bases and J gave up 0 bases; unmatched junction bases: 5. CDR3 length equals 16 residues. Germline lookup yields CDR1 MNHNS and CDR2 SASEGT. The assay was run at survey level. Samples were sequenced at Survey level, maximum 500,000 reads. Generated by immunoSEQ multiplex PCR, the TCRdb table keeps only in-frame clones and is missing some. The table has approximately 17,000 clones, roughly three quarters seen once. Rectal tissue came from one to two pinch biopsies taken at colonoscopy. Control subjects, colonoscoped for suspected IBD, had macroscopically and histologically normal endoscopy. As regards this clone: No antigen is known for it.

Sequencing input: gut tissue. The receptor comes from a boy aged 5-17 years who was a control in a study of pediatric ulcerative colitis. The chain employs TRBV6-1 and TRBJ2-1, with TRBD2 identical over 7 bases. The CDR3 protein is CASSDLGGSSYNEQFF. CDR3 in DNA: TGTGCCAGCAGTGATTTGGGGGGGAGCTCCTACAATGAGCAGTTCTTC.